The 9 T cell receptor beta chains presented below share a single source sample, sequenced in a study of identical twins. Each CDR3 protein is one row after TCRdb ran MiXCR on the 5' RACE reads. Of 450,000 to 500,000 distinct CDR3 sequences in the sample, 13% to 15% were seen once. Another study also made use of these data, one on yellow fever vaccine responses in identical twins.

The sample comprised CD4+ T cells sorted from blood. All receptors come from a young woman in good health.

This clonotype occurred a few times. The genes are TRBV5-6 and TRBJ2-2; D gene unclear. CDR1 SGHDT and CDR2 YYEEEE come from the germline V gene. The CDR3 has 14 residues. V was pared by 1 base and J by 4 bases, with 8 bases between. The CDR3, as DNA: TGTGCCAGCAGCTTGAGGTCGATCACCGGGGAGCTGTTTTTT. Translated: CASSLRSITGELFF.

This clonotype was seen a few times. V gene TRBV21-1 combines with J gene TRBJ2-1; the DNA was not compared with TRBD1, the D call given in the table. TRBV21-1 is recorded as a pseudogene. This CDR3 spans 15 amino acids. CDR3 residues: CASSIPGQSYNEQFF. Written as DNA, the CDR3 is TGTGCCAGCAGCATTCCGGGACAGTCCTACAATGAGCAGTTCTTC.

The chain couples TRBV6-5 to TRBJ2-2; D unclear. Germline values: CDR1 MNHEY, CDR2 SVGAGI. This CDR3 is built from 17 residues. The ends were cut back, 0 bases at V and 0 bases at J, with 11 bases in the middle. CDR3 sequence: CASSYSGSDANTGELFF. The CDR3 region has the DNA TGTGCCAGCAGTTACTCAGGTTCGGACGCGAACACCGGGGAGCTGTTTTTT.

This clonotype was recorded at least ten times. V is TRBV7-2 and J is TRBJ2-2; no reliable D call. This CDR3 contains 15 residues. Per germline, CDR1 SGHTA and CDR2 FQGNSA. Trimming left V 1 base short and J 4 bases short, with 10 bases between. This CDR3 is CASSLVPSGTGELFF. DNA of the CDR3: TGTGCCAGCAGCTTAGTACCCTCCGGCACCGGGGAGCTGTTTTTT.

The rearrangement links TRBV20-1 to TRBJ2-2, with D perhaps assigned TRBD1 or TRBD2 (5 bases each). V was trimmed by 5 bases and J by 1 base, leaving 14 bases between them. Germline assignment: CDR1 DFQATT and CDR2 SNEGSKA (reference sequence). The CDR3 spans 15 residues. CDR3 sequence reads: CSAPFWGRNTGELFF. DNA of the CDR3: TGCAGTGCTCCCTTCTGGGGGAGGAACACCGGGGAGCTGTTTTTT.

The chain recombines TRBV5-1 with TRBJ2-7; TRBD1 matches 8 bases. Trimming removed 5 bases from V and 0 bases from J; junction bases left unmatched: 7. Germline V lookup: CDR1 SGHRS, CDR2 YFSETQ. The CDR3 contains 15 residues. The CDR3 DNA reads as TGCGCCAGCAGGCTCGGGACAGGTACCTCCTACGAGCAGTACTTC. Its translation: CASRLGTGTSYEQYF.

The chain employs TRBV12-3 or TRBV12-4 and TRBJ2-1; 13 bases match TRBD2. Unmatched junction bases numbered 2, after V lost 1 base and J lost 8 bases. CDR3 size: 15 residues. CDR3 DNA sequence: TGTGCCAGCAGTTTAGGGGGACTAGCGGGATATGAGCAGTTCTTC. It yields the protein CASSLGGLAGYEQFF.

Ten or more counts support this clonotype. The V call is TRBV12-3 or TRBV12-4, the J call TRBJ1-2; D perhaps matches TRBD1 (5 bases). The CDR3 has 11 amino acids. The ends were cut back, 9 bases at V and 8 bases at J, with 13 bases in the middle. As DNA, the CDR3 is TGTGCCAGTCAGGGCGCGTCCGGCTACACCTTC. This codes for CASQGASGYTF.

This chain joins TRBV30 and TRBJ2-2; D assignment may be TRBD1 or TRBD2 (6 bases each). V lost 0 bases and J 5 bases, leaving 13 bases between the germline ends. The V gene's germline CDR1 is GTSNPN and CDR2 SVGIG (reference sequence). This CDR3 region has 15 residues. CDR3 amino acids: CAWSVGGIQTGELFF. CDR3 nucleotides: TGTGCCTGGAGTGTAGGGGGGATCCAGACCGGGGAGCTGTTTTTT.